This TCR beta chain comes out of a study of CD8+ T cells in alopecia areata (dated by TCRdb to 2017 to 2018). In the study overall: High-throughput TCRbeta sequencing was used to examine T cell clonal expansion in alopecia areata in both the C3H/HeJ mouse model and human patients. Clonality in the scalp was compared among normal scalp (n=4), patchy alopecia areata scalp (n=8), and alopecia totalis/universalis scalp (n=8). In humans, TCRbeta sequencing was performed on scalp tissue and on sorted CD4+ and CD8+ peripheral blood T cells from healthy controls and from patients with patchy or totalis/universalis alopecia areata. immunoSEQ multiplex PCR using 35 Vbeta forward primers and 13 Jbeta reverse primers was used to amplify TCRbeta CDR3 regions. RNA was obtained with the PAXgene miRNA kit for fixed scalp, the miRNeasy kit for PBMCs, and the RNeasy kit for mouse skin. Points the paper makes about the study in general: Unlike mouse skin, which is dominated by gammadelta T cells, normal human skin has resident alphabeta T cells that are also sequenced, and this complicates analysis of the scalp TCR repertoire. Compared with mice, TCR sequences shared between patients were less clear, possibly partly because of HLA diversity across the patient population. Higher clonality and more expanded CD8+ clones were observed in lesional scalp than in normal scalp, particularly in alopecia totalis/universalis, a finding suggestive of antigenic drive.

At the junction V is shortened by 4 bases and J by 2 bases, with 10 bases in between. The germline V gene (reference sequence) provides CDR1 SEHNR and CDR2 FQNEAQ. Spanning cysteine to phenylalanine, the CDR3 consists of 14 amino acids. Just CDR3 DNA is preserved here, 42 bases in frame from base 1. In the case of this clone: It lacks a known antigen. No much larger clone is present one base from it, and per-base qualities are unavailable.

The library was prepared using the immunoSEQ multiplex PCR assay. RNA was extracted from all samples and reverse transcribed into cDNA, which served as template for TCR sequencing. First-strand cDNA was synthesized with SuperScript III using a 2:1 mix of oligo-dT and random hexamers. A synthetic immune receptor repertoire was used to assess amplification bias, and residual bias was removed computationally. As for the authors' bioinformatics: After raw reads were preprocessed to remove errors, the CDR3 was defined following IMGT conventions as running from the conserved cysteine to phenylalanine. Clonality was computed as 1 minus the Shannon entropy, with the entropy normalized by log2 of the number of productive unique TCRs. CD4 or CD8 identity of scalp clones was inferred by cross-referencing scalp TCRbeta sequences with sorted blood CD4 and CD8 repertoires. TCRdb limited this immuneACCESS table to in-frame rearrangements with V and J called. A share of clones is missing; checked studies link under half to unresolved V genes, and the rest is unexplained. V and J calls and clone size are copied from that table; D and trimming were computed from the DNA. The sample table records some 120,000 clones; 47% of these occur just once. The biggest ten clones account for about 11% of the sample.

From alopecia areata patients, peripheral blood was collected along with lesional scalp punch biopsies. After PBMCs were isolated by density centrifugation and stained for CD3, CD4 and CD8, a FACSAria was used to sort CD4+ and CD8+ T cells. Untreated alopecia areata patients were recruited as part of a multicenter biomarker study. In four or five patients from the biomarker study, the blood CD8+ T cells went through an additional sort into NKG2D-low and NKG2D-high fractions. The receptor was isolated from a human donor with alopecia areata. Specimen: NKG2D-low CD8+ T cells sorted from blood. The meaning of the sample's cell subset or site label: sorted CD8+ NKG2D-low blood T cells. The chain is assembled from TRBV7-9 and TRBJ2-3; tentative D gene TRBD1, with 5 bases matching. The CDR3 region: CASSSSRDTDTQYF. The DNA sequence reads TGTGCCAGCAGCTCATCCAGGGACACAGATACGCAGTATTTT.